The 11 T cell receptor beta chains below come from one sample, sequenced in a study of CD8+ T cells in alopecia areata. Extracted RNA was reverse transcribed into cDNA, the sequencing template. The protocol was immunoSEQ multiplex PCR, while the TCRdb copy is restricted to in-frame clones and leaves out a portion. The data contain fewer than 250,000 clones, about 40% of them singletons. Treatment of the sample: oral pan-JAK inhibitor, 5-10 mg twice daily. This specimen consisted of CD4+ T cells sorted from blood, obtained at approximately week 36, from a patient treated with tofacitinib. The receptors come from a human donor with alopecia areata.

V is TRBV27 and J is TRBJ2-5; D perhaps matches TRBD1 (6 bases). V shed 6 bases and J shed 4 bases, with 15 bases lying between them. The CDR3 is 14 amino acids. Germline V CDR1 and CDR2: MNHEY, SMNVEV (reference sequence). The CDR3 DNA reads TGTGCCAGCAGGGTAGGGGGAAGCCCAGAGACCCAGTACTTC. This gives the protein CASRVGGSPETQYF.

This clone was detected a few times. V and J are TRBV29-1 and TRBJ1-2; TRBD1 agrees at 8 bases. The length of the CDR3 is 13 residues. V lost 1 base, J lost 7 bases, and 5 bases stayed unmatched. Germline CDR1 SQVTM, CDR2 ANQGSEA. CDR3 nucleotides: TGCAGCGTTGAAGTTACCAGGGGGCGTGGCTACACCTTC. Translating it yields CSVEVTRGRGYTF.

This clone was counted many times. The V gene is TRBV2, the J gene TRBJ1-2; D call uncertain. Looked up from germline, CDR1 is SNHLY and CDR2 is FYNNEI. This CDR3 is built from 14 residues. V was pared by 3 bases and J by 5 bases, with 13 bases between. The DNA of the CDR3 is TGTGCCAGCAGTGACCCGCAGAGCTCTTATGGCTACACCTTC. Translating it yields CASSDPQSSYGYTF.

This clone was found once. The V and J genes are TRBV25-1 and TRBJ2-3; the D call may be TRBD1 or TRBD2 (5 bases each). Trimming removed 5 bases at V and 5 bases at J, with 20 bases between. Germline V CDR1 and CDR2: MGHDK, SYGVNS. The CDR3 sequence is 16 residues long. CDR3 DNA sequence: TGTGCCAGCAGTCTCCACTCCTCCGGGGCGGGAGATACGCAGTATTTT. Its protein product is CASSLHSSGAGDTQYF.

This clone was counted a few times. This chain links TRBV10-3 with TRBJ2-5; 9 positions agree with TRBD1. The CDR3 length is 14 residues. The trim removed 10 bases at V and 5 bases at J, leaving 11 bases unmatched. Germline CDR1 ENHRY, CDR2 SYGVKD. The chain's CDR3 is CATLGQGSLETQYF. The CDR3 DNA reads TGTGCCACCCTAGGACAGGGGTCCTTGGAGACCCAGTACTTC.

The rearrangement uses TRBV19 and TRBJ1-5, with D perhaps matching TRBD1 (5 bases). The CDR3 sequence is 13 residues long. Germline V lookup: CDR1 LNHDA, CDR2 SQIVND (reference sequence). The ends were cut back, 3 bases at V and 5 bases at J, with 8 bases in the middle. In DNA, the CDR3 is TGTGCCAGTAGTATCATGGGGGATCAGCCCCAGCATTTT. It encodes CASSIMGDQPQHF. Looking up the rest from reference TRBV19 and TRBJ1-5 gives the full variable domain: DGGITQSPKYLFRKEGQNVTLSCEQNLNHDAMYWYRQDPGQGLRLIYYSQIVNDFQKGDIAEGYSVSREKKESFPLTVTSAQKNPTAFYLCASSIMGDQPQHFGDGTRLSIL.

This clone was counted between two and nine times. The chain uses TRBV29-1 and TRBJ2-1; D gene unclear. CDR3 size: 15 residues. The ends were cut back, 4 bases at V and 2 bases at J, with 15 bases in the middle. Germline V lookup: CDR1 SQVTM, CDR2 ANQGSEA. The CDR3 protein is CSVAPRLGPYNEQFF. CDR3 coding DNA: TGCAGCGTTGCGCCCAGACTCGGACCCTACAATGAGCAGTTCTTC.

The CDR3 region has the DNA TGCGCCAGCAGCCCCCCCGGGGGCGTGGGGGCGAACATTCAGTACTTC. Amino acid sequence: CASSPPGGVGANIQYF. The V and J genes are TRBV5-1 and TRBJ2-4; D tentatively reads TRBD1 or TRBD2 (6 bases each). The CDR3 covers 16 residues. Deletions cut 4 bases from V and 7 bases from J, with 21 bases between. Germline values: CDR1 SGHRS, CDR2 YFSETQ.

This clone appeared many times. The chain combines TRBV28 with TRBJ1-2; D is ambiguous. V gave up 2 bases and J gave up 1 base, with 14 bases separating them. CDR3 length: 16 amino acids. Germline assignment: CDR1 MDHEN and CDR2 SYDVKM. The CDR3, as DNA: TGTGCCAGCAGTTTAGAAGGGAACCGCCATAACTATGGCTACACCTTC. It encodes CASSLEGNRHNYGYTF.

This chain uses TRBV29-1 with TRBJ2-3; D remains ambiguous. Trimming stripped 6 bases from V and 5 bases from J, with 18 bases between. Germline CDR1 SQVTM, CDR2 ANQGSEA. The CDR3 is made up of 14 amino acids. The CDR3 nucleotides are TGCAGCGTGGAACGGCTTCTGGTTCAAGATACGCAGTATTTT. Protein sequence: CSVERLLVQDTQYF.

The chain carries TRBV18 and TRBJ1-1; the D gene is possibly TRBD1 (5 bases). There are 13 residues in the CDR3. V gave up 3 bases and J gave up 2 bases, with 7 bases separating them. Per germline, CDR1 KGHSH and CDR2 LQKENI. The chain's CDR3 is CASSPTDNTEAFF. CDR3 nucleotides: TGTGCCAGCTCACCGACAGATAACACTGAAGCTTTCTTT.